Below, one T cell receptor (beta chain) is given with its context. The antigen is not known. Documented treatment: over 15 received Ad26.COV2.S at low or high dose, single or two shots; about 5 received placebo; per-sample allocation not given. Sampling happened 63 days after the first vaccine or placebo injection. This record belongs to a study of Ad26.COV2.S vaccination and SARS-CoV-2 variants. About the study: The COV1001 Ad26.COV2.S trial arm included the donor. Study conclusions and caveats: There was reportedly substantial breadth in spike-specific CD8+ and CD4+ T cell responses after vaccination. Breadth of non-spike TCRs did not differ between vaccinees and placebo recipients. Breadth and depth estimates from TCRs may understate total T cell responses.

TCRdb's table, derived via immunoSEQ multiplex PCR, lists solely in-frame clones and lacks some. Of 440,000 or so clones in the sample, nearly 90% were seen once. CDR1 is SNHLY, CDR2 FYNNEI, per germline. The CDR3 has 12 amino acids. The V gene lost 8 bases and the J gene lost 9 bases, with 16 bases spanning the gap. The sequencing here drew on peripheral blood, taken in a trial of Ad26.COV2.S vaccine versus placebo. The V gene is TRBV2, the J gene TRBJ1-2; D is perhaps TRBD1 (6 bases). This TCR came from a person aged 18 to 65 who received the Ad26.COV2.S COVID-19 vaccine or a placebo. CDR3 nucleotide sequence: TGTGCCAGCGGCTGGACAGAAGATAGCTACACCTTC. Amino acid sequence: CASGWTEDSYTF.